This passage covers 20 T cell receptor beta chains from one sample sequenced in a study of tumor-infiltrating lymphocytes in primary liver carcinoma. Unsorted whole blood served as the source of blood RNA, and germline DNA was extracted as well. Reverse transcription of approximately 500 ng total RNA with a constant-region primer produced TCR beta cDNA. Slightly modified ARM-PCR served as the procedure for the TCR beta libraries. These libraries came from three rounds of nested multiplex PCR. The first two PCR rounds used TRBV1-TRBV30 forward primers with a C-beta reverse primer, about 10 cycles each. TCRdb independently ran MiXCR on the multiplex PCR reads; one entry per CDR3 protein. The sample records 330,000 or so distinct CDR3 sequences, roughly two thirds being singletons. Sequenced input: peripheral blood. These receptors all come from a man aged 40-49 years with primary liver carcinoma and hepatitis B virus infection.

Of note for this clonotype: A much larger clone lies a single base off, so this may be a read error. Lacking the conserved final phenylalanine or tryptophan, this CDR3 likely reflects a read error. The chain uses TRBV6-2 or TRBV6-3 and TRBJ1-5; a weak D match, TRBD1 (6 bases). This CDR3 spans 14 amino acids. Germline lookup yields CDR1 MNHEY and CDR2 SVGEGT. V shed 6 bases and J shed 1 base, with 10 bases lying between them. CDR3 region: CASRQGLSNQPQHS. CDR3 coding DNA: TGTGCCAGCAGACAGGGTCTCAGCAATCAGCCCCAGCATTCT.

This rearrangement joins TRBV4-3 to TRBJ2-4; the D gene is possibly TRBD2 (5 bases). Looked up from germline, CDR1 is LGHNA and CDR2 is YSLEER. The CDR3 has 15 amino acids. V was trimmed by 2 bases and J by 1 base, leaving 9 bases between them. DNA for the CDR3: TGCGCCAGCAGCCAAAACGGGGATGCCAAAAACATTCAGTACTTC. This encodes CASSQNGDAKNIQYF.

This sequence joins TRBV5-1 and TRBJ2-2; 9 nucleotides match TRBD2. The CDR3 loop spans 17 amino acids. Germline values: CDR1 SGHRS, CDR2 YFSETQ. The V gene end was trimmed by 0 bases and the J gene end by 3 bases; junction bases not matched to a gene: 6. The CDR3: CASSLASSGRYTGELFF. The CDR3 DNA is TGCGCCAGCAGCTTGGCCTCGAGCGGGAGGTACACCGGGGAGCTGTTTTTT.

Concerning this clonotype: One end of the junction does not line up with germline, which may come from a read error. The V gene is TRBV14, the J gene TRBJ2-7; 10 positions agree with TRBD1. The CDR3 length is 16 residues. CDR1 is SGHDN, CDR2 FVKESK, per germline. CDR3 sequence reads: CASSQPGQGLSYVQYF. The DNA for the CDR3 is TGTGCCAGCAGCCAACCGGGACAGGGGTTATCCTACGTGCAGTACTTC.

The rearrangement uses TRBV10-3 and TRBJ1-6; the D is unclear. Per germline, CDR1 ENHRY and CDR2 SYGVKD. V lost 10 bases and J 7 bases, leaving 23 bases between the germline ends. CDR3 length: 16 amino acids. Written as DNA, the CDR3 is TGTGCCACGTCCTCCGGGAAAGCATCGTACAATTCACCCCTCCACTTT. Translated: CATSSGKASYNSPLHF.

This clonotype appeared many times. The V call is TRBV4-1, the J call TRBJ2-7; D could derive from TRBD1 or TRBD2 (5 bases each). This CDR3 is built from 15 residues. The germline V gene has CDR1 MGHRA and CDR2 YSYEKL. V lost 0 bases to trimming and J lost 2 bases, with 11 bases between them. The CDR3 is CASSQEYRTAYEQYF. The DNA for the CDR3 is TGCGCCAGCAGCCAAGAGTACAGGACTGCCTACGAGCAGTACTTC.

Note on this clonotype: One base away lies a much larger clone, so this may be a sequencing read error. This rearrangement joins TRBV12-3 or TRBV12-4 to TRBJ2-7; 9 nucleotides align to TRBD2. V lost 5 bases, J lost 7 bases, and 9 bases stayed unmatched. The CDR3 length is 14 residues. The CDR3, as DNA: TGTGCCAGCAGTCAACAGCGGGAGGAAGGGGAGCAGTACTTC. This sequence encodes CASSQQREEGEQYF.

Points on this clonotype: A much larger clone lies one base from this, so it may be a read error. This chain connects TRBV10-3 to TRBJ1-1, with D possibly TRBD1 on 5 matching bases. CDR1 ENHRY and CDR2 SYGVKD come from the germline V gene. The CDR3 length is 14 residues. CDR3 protein: CTISAAGGDTEAFF. The CDR3 DNA sequence: TGTACCATCAGTGCCGCGGGAGGGGACACTGAAGCTTTCTTT.

Ten or more counts support this clonotype. This chain connects TRBV10-3 to TRBJ1-2, with a possible D match to TRBD1 (6 bases). The CDR3 sequence is 14 residues long. CDR1 ENHRY and CDR2 SYGVKD come from the germline V gene. Between the trimmed V and J ends, which lost 6 bases and 7 bases, there was a span of 18 bases. The CDR3 nucleotides read TGTGCCATCAGCGCTGGGACAACCGGGGCTGGCTACACCTTC. This sequence encodes CAISAGTTGAGYTF.

Comment on this clonotype: The germline gene is not matched at one end of the junction; a read error may be the cause. This chain connects TRBV28 to TRBJ2-3, with a tentative D call TRBD1 (5 bases). The CDR3 is 13 amino acids. In germline, CDR1 is MDHEN, CDR2 SYDVKM. The CDR3 region has the DNA TGTGCCAGCAGTTTAAGGACAATTAATACTCAGTATTTT. Amino acid sequence: CASSLRTINTQYF. The full variable domain, its missing parts supplied by reference TRBV28 and TRBJ2-3, is DVKVTQSSRYLVKRTGEKVFLECVQDMDHENMFWYRQDPGLGLRLIYFSYDVKMKEKGDIPEGYSVSREKKERFSLILESASTNQTSMYLCASSLRTINTQYFGPGTRLTVL.

The rearrangement links TRBV5-1 to TRBJ2-3; 10 nucleotides line up with TRBD2. V lost 4 bases, J lost 2 bases, and 10 bases stayed unmatched. This CDR3 spans 17 amino acids. The germline V gene has CDR1 SGHRS and CDR2 YFSETQ. CDR3 loop: CASSPGTSGIITDTQYF. For the CDR3, the DNA is TGCGCCAGCAGCCCAGGCACTAGCGGGATTATCACAGATACGCAGTATTTT.

A word on this clonotype: The junction shows a germline mismatch at one end, possibly a read error. The V gene is TRBV11-2, the J gene TRBJ2-5; no clear D gene. The CDR3 totals 13 residues. CDR1 is SGHAT and CDR2 is FQNNGV in the germline V gene. As DNA, the CDR3 is TGTGCAAGCAGCTTAATTCTGGAAGAGACCCGGTACTTC. Residues: CASSLILEETRYF.

As to this clonotype: With a much larger clone just one base away, this may be a read error. The chain uses TRBV6-6 and TRBJ2-1; 12 nucleotides line up with TRBD2. V shed 2 bases and J 7 bases; nucleotides not matched to a gene: 12. CDR3 size: 18 residues. Germline CDR1 reads MNHNY; CDR2 reads SVGAGI (reference sequence). The CDR3 DNA is TGTGCCAGCAGTTACCCCCAACTAGCGGGAGGAGTAGGTAATGAGCAGTTCTTC. Residues: CASSYPQLAGGVGNEQFF.

With respect to this clonotype: At one of its ends the junction is not consistent with the germline gene, which may arise from a read error. The chain uses TRBV11-2 and TRBJ2-7; 7 bases fit TRBD1. The CDR3 runs 13 residues. In germline, CDR1 is SGHAT, CDR2 FQNNGV. The CDR3 DNA reads as TGTGCCAGTAGCTACGGACAGGCCTACGGGCAGTACTTC. Translated: CASSYGQAYGQYF.

Concerning this clonotype: Being one base from a much bigger clone, this may be a read error. V gene TRBV4-1 combines with J gene TRBJ1-1; unclear D gene. The CDR3 is 14 residues long. V dropped 0 bases and J dropped 9 bases, with 14 bases sitting between them. Germline CDR1 reads MGHRA; CDR2 reads YSYEKL. The CDR3: CASSQDRLEEQAFF. Here the CDR3 DNA reads TGCGCCAGCAGCCAAGATCGGTTGGAGGAACAAGCTTTCTTT.

The gene calls are TRBV5-4 and TRBJ2-7; D remains unclear. Trimming removed 0 bases at V and 7 bases at J, with 14 bases between. Looked up from germline, CDR1 is SGHNT and CDR2 is YYREEE (reference sequence). The CDR3 has 14 amino acids. In nucleotides, the CDR3 is TGTGCCAGCAGCTTGGACTCTAGTGGAAGGGAGCAGTACTTC. Amino acids: CASSLDSSGREQYF. The entire variable domain, with the rest obtained from reference TRBV5-4 and TRBJ2-7, is as follows: ETGVTQSPTHLIKTRGQQVTLRCSSQSGHNTVSWYQQALGQGPQFIFQYYREEENGRGNFPPRFSGLQFPNYSSELNVNALELDDSALYLCASSLDSSGREQYFGPGTRLTVT.

This clonotype was detected only once. The junction and the germline gene differ at one end; a read error may be behind it. CDR3: CAWNRREGQPQHF. The DNA for the CDR3 is TGTGCCTGGAACCGACGTGAGGGTCAGCCCCAACATTTT. The chain recombines TRBV30 with TRBJ1-5; D is ambiguous. The germline V gene has CDR1 GTSNPN and CDR2 SVGIG (reference sequence). The length of the CDR3 is 13 residues.

With regard to this clonotype: Given the absence of the conserved phenylalanine or tryptophan at the CDR3 end, a read error is likely. The chain recombines TRBV6-1 with TRBJ2-2; possibly TRBD1 for D (6 bases). Trimming removed 9 bases at V and 7 bases at J, with 24 bases between. This CDR3 has 16 amino acids. Germline CDR1 and CDR2: MNHNS and SASEGT. CDR3 loop: CASNKRKGGEDGELFL. The CDR3 nucleotides are TGTGCCAGTAACAAGAGGAAAGGGGGAGAGGACGGGGAGCTGTTTTTA.

A word on this clonotype: A much larger clone is a single base away; this may be a read error. This chain connects TRBV6-2 or TRBV6-3 to TRBJ2-5, with D perhaps matching TRBD1 or TRBD2 (5 bases each). The V gene lost 2 bases and the J gene lost 2 bases, with 18 bases spanning the gap. Germline CDR1 and CDR2: MNHEY and SVGEGT. This CDR3 is 17 amino acids long. The CDR3 region is CASSYVQERIAQETQYF. The CDR3 coding sequence is TGTGCCAGCAGTTACGTACAGGAGCGGATCGCACAAGAGACCCAGTACTTC.

Regarding this clonotype: The junction departs from the called germline gene at one end, perhaps through a read error. V usage is TRBV11-3 and J usage is TRBJ2-1, with 13 bases matching TRBD2. The CDR3 sequence is 17 residues long. The germline CDR1 and CDR2 sequences are SGHNT and YENEEA. The CDR3 loop reads CASCPGLAGTIYNEKFF. The DNA of the CDR3 is TGTGCCAGCTGCCCGGGACTAGCGGGAACTATCTACAATGAGAAGTTCTTC.